A selection of T cell receptor beta chains follows, all from one sample in a study of T-cell reconstitution after alpha-beta-depleted transplantation in children. From the PCR reads, TCRdb called clonotypes with MiXCR, one entry per CDR3 protein. The repertoire includes 250,000 to 300,000 distinct CDR3 sequences, about 10% of them detected once, and over 9.5% sits in the top ten. Here the sequenced sample was PBMCs from the stem cell graft donor, taken from the stem cell graft. The receptors derive from a human donor who donated a stem cell graft to a child with SCID. The CDR3 runs from the conserved cysteine through the conserved F or W. A D gene is named only where the DNA matches it firmly. Not all rows give a size; the values are once, few, many and, for expanded clones, a class.

j_gene: TRBJ2-3
abundance: many
v_gene: TRBV6-4
d_gene: .
CDR3nt: TGTGCCAGCAGCCGGGACAGCACAGATACGCAGTATTTT
CDR3aa: CASSRDSTDTQYF

j_gene: TRBJ2-1
abundance: once
v_gene: TRBV20-1
d_gene: .
CDR3nt: TGCAGTGCCCGGGCCCCCAGCGGCCCCCCAGATGAGCAGTTCTTC
CDR3aa: CSARAPSGPPDEQFF

j_gene: TRBJ2-3
abundance: few
v_gene: TRBV5-1
d_gene: TRBD1
CDR3nt: TGCGCCAGCAAGACAGGGGTTGTGGATACGCAGTATTTT
CDR3aa: CASKTGVVDTQYF

j_gene: TRBJ2-7
abundance: many
v_gene: TRBV20-1
d_gene: TRBD2
CDR3nt: TGCAGTGCTAGGGGACTAGCGATCTTCCACGAGCAGTACTTC
CDR3aa: CSARGLAIFHEQYF

j_gene: TRBJ1-1
abundance: .
v_gene: TRBV5-1
d_gene: .
CDR3nt: TGCGCCAGCAGCGTCAGGGCAGGGAAGGACACTGAAGCTTTCTTT
CDR3aa: CASSVRAGKDTEAFF

j_gene: TRBJ1-2
abundance: .
v_gene: TRBV20-1
d_gene: TRBD1
CDR3nt: TGCAGTGCTAGAGATGACAGGGGGGGCGGCTACACCTTC
CDR3aa: CSARDDRGGGYTF

j_gene: TRBJ1-4
abundance: few
v_gene: TRBV6-6
d_gene: .
CDR3nt: TGTGCCGGTTCGGCGGCTAATGAAAAACTGTTTTTT
CDR3aa: CAGSAANEKLFF

j_gene: TRBJ2-3
abundance: few
v_gene: TRBV10-1
d_gene: .
CDR3nt: TGCGCCAGCAAAGCACAGAGCACAGATACGCAGTATTTT
CDR3aa: CASKAQSTDTQYF

j_gene: TRBJ2-6
abundance: few
v_gene: TRBV7-3
d_gene: .
CDR3nt: TGTGCCAGCAGCCCCTCCCAGCTCTCTGGGGCCAACGTCCTGACTTTC
CDR3aa: CASSPSQLSGANVLTF

j_gene: TRBJ1-2
abundance: few
v_gene: TRBV15
d_gene: .
CDR3nt: TGTGCCACCAGCAGTTCCCGCGTTGGTGGCTACACCTTC
CDR3aa: CATSSSRVGGYTF

j_gene: TRBJ2-1
abundance: few
v_gene: TRBV10-3
d_gene: TRBD2
CDR3nt: TGTGCCGTCGGGGGGACGAGTAATGAGCAGTTCTTC
CDR3aa: CAVGGTSNEQFF

j_gene: TRBJ2-7
abundance: few
v_gene: TRBV4-2
d_gene: .
CDR3nt: TGTGCCAGCAGCCAACCCGGGACTGTGGGCTCCTACGAGCAGTACTTC
CDR3aa: CASSQPGTVGSYEQYF

j_gene: TRBJ1-1
abundance: .
v_gene: TRBV10-3
d_gene: .
CDR3nt: TGTGCCATCAATTTCGGTTTTAGTATCACTGAAGCTTTCTTT
CDR3aa: CAINFGFSITEAFF

j_gene: TRBJ2-7
abundance: .
v_gene: TRBV5-1
d_gene: TRBD1
CDR3nt: TGCGCCAGCAGCTTCTGGACAGGGGGCAACGAGCAGTACTTC
CDR3aa: CASSFWTGGNEQYF

j_gene: TRBJ2-7
abundance: many
v_gene: TRBV7-8
d_gene: .
CDR3nt: TGTGCCAGCAGCTTAGACAGGGATATCTACGAGCAGTACTTC
CDR3aa: CASSLDRDIYEQYF

j_gene: TRBJ2-3
abundance: few
v_gene: TRBV5-1
d_gene: TRBD1
CDR3nt: TGCGCCAGCAGCTTGGATGGGGGACAGGGTCAGCGGACGCAGTATTTT
CDR3aa: CASSLDGGQGQRTQYF

j_gene: TRBJ2-7
abundance: few
v_gene: TRBV6-1
d_gene: .
CDR3nt: TGTGCCAGCAGGAGGACAGCCTCCTACGAGCAGTACTTC
CDR3aa: CASRRTASYEQYF

j_gene: TRBJ2-1
abundance: .
v_gene: TRBV9
d_gene: TRBD2
CDR3nt: TGTGCCAGCAGCGCCCTAGCGGGGGGGAAGTACAATGAGCAGTTCTTC
CDR3aa: CASSALAGGKYNEQFF

j_gene: TRBJ2-7
abundance: .
v_gene: TRBV3-1
d_gene: .
CDR3nt: TGTGCCAGCAGCCGATCCGGGACCAGAGAGCAGTACTTC
CDR3aa: CASSRSGTREQYF

j_gene: TRBJ2-2
abundance: .
v_gene: TRBV4-2
d_gene: TRBD1
CDR3nt: TGTGCCAGCAAGGTCCAGGGGGAAGGCACCGGGGAGCTGTTTTTT
CDR3aa: CASKVQGEGTGELFF

j_gene: TRBJ2-1
abundance: few
v_gene: TRBV10-3
d_gene: .
CDR3nt: TGTGCCATCAGTGATGTGGAGTTCTCCTACAATGAGCAGTTCTTC
CDR3aa: CAISDVEFSYNEQFF

j_gene: TRBJ1-1
abundance: many
v_gene: TRBV10-3
d_gene: .
CDR3nt: TGTGCCATCAGTGTTGGCAGGGGAGTGAGCACTGAAGCTTTCTTT
CDR3aa: CAISVGRGVSTEAFF

j_gene: TRBJ2-1
abundance: few
v_gene: TRBV7-9
d_gene: .
CDR3nt: TGTGCCAGCAGCTTGTCCGGACAGCTGGATACGCTCTTC
CDR3aa: CASSLSGQLDTLF

j_gene: TRBJ2-3
abundance: many
v_gene: TRBV12-3/TRBV12-4
d_gene: TRBD2
CDR3nt: TGTGCCAGCAGTTTACAGACTAGCGGGACAGATACGCAGTATTTT
CDR3aa: CASSLQTSGTDTQYF

j_gene: TRBJ2-3
abundance: few
v_gene: TRBV5-1
d_gene: TRBD1
CDR3nt: TGCGCCAGCAGCGCCGGACAGGGGGCGACGAGCACAGATACGCAGTATTTT
CDR3aa: CASSAGQGATSTDTQYF

j_gene: TRBJ1-1
abundance: .
v_gene: TRBV5-1
d_gene: .
CDR3nt: TGCGCCAGCAGCAAGGGGAACACTGAAGCTTTCTTT
CDR3aa: CASSKGNTEAFF

j_gene: TRBJ2-2
abundance: .
v_gene: TRBV10-3
d_gene: .
CDR3nt: TGTGCCATAGGGGTAGAGGCCACCGGGGAGCTGTTTTTT
CDR3aa: CAIGVEATGELFF

j_gene: TRBJ1-6
abundance: many
v_gene: TRBV20-1
d_gene: TRBD1
CDR3nt: TGCAGTGCTGTTCGACAGGGAACTTCACCCCTCCACTTT
CDR3aa: CSAVRQGTSPLHF

j_gene: TRBJ2-5
abundance: many
v_gene: TRBV9
d_gene: TRBD2
CDR3nt: TGTGCCAGCAGCGCCCTAGCGGGGGTAGGGCAAGAGACCCAGTACTTC
CDR3aa: CASSALAGVGQETQYF

j_gene: TRBJ1-5
abundance: .
v_gene: TRBV27
d_gene: .
CDR3nt: TGTGCCAGCAGTTTATTGGGGGGAAGCCAGCATTTT
CDR3aa: CASSLLGGSQHF

j_gene: TRBJ2-3
abundance: few
v_gene: TRBV10-2
d_gene: .
CDR3nt: TGCGCCAGCAGTGAGGCGGCAATAGGCACAGATACGCAGTATTTT
CDR3aa: CASSEAAIGTDTQYF

j_gene: TRBJ2-5
abundance: .
v_gene: TRBV11-2
d_gene: .
CDR3nt: TGTGCCAGCAGCGGGGGGCCCCAGGAGACCCAGTACTTC
CDR3aa: CASSGGPQETQYF

j_gene: TRBJ1-6
abundance: many
v_gene: TRBV2
d_gene: .
CDR3nt: TGTGCCAGCAAAGGATCACCCCTCCACTTT
CDR3aa: CASKGSPLHF

j_gene: TRBJ2-5
abundance: few
v_gene: TRBV4-2
d_gene: .
CDR3nt: TGTGCCAGCAGCCAAGTATTGAATAAACAAGAGACCCAGTACTTC
CDR3aa: CASSQVLNKQETQYF

j_gene: TRBJ2-5
abundance: .
v_gene: TRBV5-1
d_gene: TRBD2
CDR3nt: TGCGCCAGCAGCGCGGGACTAGCGGGGGGGATCCTGGAGACCCAGTACTTC
CDR3aa: CASSAGLAGGILETQYF

j_gene: TRBJ1-4
abundance: few
v_gene: TRBV2
d_gene: .
CDR3nt: TGTGCCAGTGGGACAAGAGTTGGTGAAAAACTGTTTTTT
CDR3aa: CASGTRVGEKLFF

j_gene: TRBJ2-5
abundance: .
v_gene: TRBV20-1
d_gene: TRBD2
CDR3nt: TGCAGTGCTGGACTAGCGGGGGCCGAGCCCGTCTCGGAGACCCAGTACTTC
CDR3aa: CSAGLAGAEPVSETQYF

j_gene: TRBJ1-4
abundance: .
v_gene: TRBV10-3
d_gene: .
CDR3nt: TGTGCCATCAGTGAGTTGGGGACTAATGAAAAACTGTTTTTT
CDR3aa: CAISELGTNEKLFF

j_gene: TRBJ2-7
abundance: .
v_gene: TRBV18
d_gene: .
CDR3nt: TGTGCCAGCTCACCACGGCCAGGGGAAAACTACGAGCAGTACTTC
CDR3aa: CASSPRPGENYEQYF

j_gene: TRBJ1-5
abundance: few
v_gene: TRBV5-1
d_gene: .
CDR3nt: TGCGCCAGCAGCCCAGGGATGGAGGAGCCCCAGCATTTT
CDR3aa: CASSPGMEEPQHF

j_gene: TRBJ2-7
abundance: few
v_gene: TRBV7-2
d_gene: TRBD1
CDR3nt: TGTGCCAGCAGCCTTAAAATGACAGGGGCCCACGAGCAGTACTTC
CDR3aa: CASSLKMTGAHEQYF

j_gene: TRBJ2-2
abundance: .
v_gene: TRBV3-1
d_gene: .
CDR3nt: TGTGCCACCTCCCAAGATCAAATGGCAGGGGCGACCGGGGAGCTGTTTTTT
CDR3aa: CATSQDQMAGATGELFF

j_gene: TRBJ2-5
abundance: .
v_gene: TRBV3-1
d_gene: TRBD2
CDR3nt: TGTGCCAGCAGCCCGGGACTAGCGGGGGTGGAGACCCAGTACTTC
CDR3aa: CASSPGLAGVETQYF

j_gene: TRBJ2-3
abundance: few
v_gene: TRBV7-6
d_gene: .
CDR3nt: TGTGCCAGCAGCTCTTTCCCGGGACCTCACACAGATACGCAGTATTTT
CDR3aa: CASSSFPGPHTDTQYF

j_gene: TRBJ2-3
abundance: few
v_gene: TRBV6-1
d_gene: TRBD2
CDR3nt: TGTGCCAGCAGTGTTGGGCGGGGGGGCTCATTTGACACAGATACGCAGTATTTT
CDR3aa: CASSVGRGGSFDTDTQYF

j_gene: TRBJ1-1
abundance: few
v_gene: TRBV6-1
d_gene: .
CDR3nt: TGTGCCAGCAGTAATGCACCGGGGATGAACACTGAAGCTTTCTTT
CDR3aa: CASSNAPGMNTEAFF

j_gene: TRBJ2-7
abundance: few
v_gene: TRBV16
d_gene: .
CDR3nt: TGTGCCAGCAGCCAATTAAACGGGCAGGCCTACGAGCAGTACTTC
CDR3aa: CASSQLNGQAYEQYF

j_gene: TRBJ1-5
abundance: many
v_gene: TRBV7-2
d_gene: TRBD1
CDR3nt: TGTGCCAGCAGCCCCACAGGGGGCAATCAGCCCCAGCATTTT
CDR3aa: CASSPTGGNQPQHF

j_gene: TRBJ2-7
abundance: few
v_gene: TRBV20-1
d_gene: .
CDR3nt: TGCAGTGCAAGGGACACTTCTAACTACGAGCAGTACTTC
CDR3aa: CSARDTSNYEQYF

j_gene: TRBJ2-2
abundance: .
v_gene: TRBV5-5
d_gene: .
CDR3nt: TGTGCCAGCAGCTTGGTCCCCGGGGAGCTGTTTTTT
CDR3aa: CASSLVPGELFF